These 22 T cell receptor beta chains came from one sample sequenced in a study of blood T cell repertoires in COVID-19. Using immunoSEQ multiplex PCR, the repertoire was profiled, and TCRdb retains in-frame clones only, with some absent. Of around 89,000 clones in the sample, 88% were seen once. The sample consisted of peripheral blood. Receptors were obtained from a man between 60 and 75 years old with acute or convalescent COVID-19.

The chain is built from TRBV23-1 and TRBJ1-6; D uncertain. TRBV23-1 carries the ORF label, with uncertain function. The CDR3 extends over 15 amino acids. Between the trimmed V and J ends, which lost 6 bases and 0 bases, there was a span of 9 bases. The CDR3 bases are TGCGCCAGCAGGGGCGGGTACTCCTATAATTCACCCCTCCACTTT. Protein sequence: CASRGGYSYNSPLHF.

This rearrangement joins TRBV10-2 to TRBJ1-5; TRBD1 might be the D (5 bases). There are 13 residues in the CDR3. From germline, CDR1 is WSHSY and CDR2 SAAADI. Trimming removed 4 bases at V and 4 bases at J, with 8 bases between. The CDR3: CASSGGGNQPQHF. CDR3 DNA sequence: TGCGCCAGCAGTGGTGGGGGGAATCAGCCCCAGCATTTT.

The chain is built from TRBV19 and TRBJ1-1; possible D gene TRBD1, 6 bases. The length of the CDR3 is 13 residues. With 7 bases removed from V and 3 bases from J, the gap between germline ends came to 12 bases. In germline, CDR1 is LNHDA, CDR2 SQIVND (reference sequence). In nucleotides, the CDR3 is TGTGCCAGTAAGGTACAGGGCTACACTGAAGCTTTCTTT. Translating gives CASKVQGYTEAFF. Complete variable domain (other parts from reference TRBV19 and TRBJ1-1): DGGITQSPKYLFRKEGQNVTLSCEQNLNHDAMYWYRQDPGQGLRLIYYSQIVNDFQKGDIAEGYSVSREKKESFPLTVTSAQKNPTAFYLCASKVQGYTEAFFGQGTRLTVV.

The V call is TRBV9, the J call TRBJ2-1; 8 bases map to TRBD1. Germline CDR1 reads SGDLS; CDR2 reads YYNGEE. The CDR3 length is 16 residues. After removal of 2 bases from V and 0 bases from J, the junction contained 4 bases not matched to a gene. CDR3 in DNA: TGTGCCAGCAGCGTTCGGACAGGGAGCTCCTACAATGAGCAGTTCTTC. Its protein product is CASSVRTGSSYNEQFF. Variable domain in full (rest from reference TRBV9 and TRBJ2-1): DSGVTQTPKHLITATGQRVTLRCSPRSGDLSVYWYQQSLDQGLQFLIQYYNGEERAKGNILERFSAQQFPDLHSELNLSSLELGDSALYFCASSVRTGSSYNEQFFGPGTRLTVL.

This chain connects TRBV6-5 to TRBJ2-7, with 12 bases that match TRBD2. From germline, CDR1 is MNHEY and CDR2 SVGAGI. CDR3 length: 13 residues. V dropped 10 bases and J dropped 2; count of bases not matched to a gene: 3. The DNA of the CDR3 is TGTGCCACCCGGACTAGCGGGACCTACGAGCAGTACTTC. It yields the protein CATRTSGTYEQYF.

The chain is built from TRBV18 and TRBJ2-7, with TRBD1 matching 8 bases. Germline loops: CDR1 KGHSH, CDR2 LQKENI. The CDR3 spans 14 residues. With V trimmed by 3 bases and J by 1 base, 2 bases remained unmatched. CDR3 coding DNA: TGTGCCAGCTCACCCAGGGGGCATTCCTACGAGCAGTACTTC. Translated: CASSPRGHSYEQYF. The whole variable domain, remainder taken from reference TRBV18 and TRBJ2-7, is NAGVMQNPRHLVRRRGQEARLRCSPMKGHSHVYWYRQLPEEGLKFMVYLQKENIIDESGMPKERFSAEFPKEGPSILRIQQVVRGDSAAYFCASSPRGHSYEQYFGPGTRLTVT.

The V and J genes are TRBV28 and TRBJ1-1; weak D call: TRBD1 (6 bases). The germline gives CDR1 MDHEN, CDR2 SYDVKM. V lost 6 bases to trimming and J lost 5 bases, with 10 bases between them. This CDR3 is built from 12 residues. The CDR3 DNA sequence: TGTGCCAGCAGACAGGGTGCGACTGAAGCTTTCTTT. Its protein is CASRQGATEAFF.

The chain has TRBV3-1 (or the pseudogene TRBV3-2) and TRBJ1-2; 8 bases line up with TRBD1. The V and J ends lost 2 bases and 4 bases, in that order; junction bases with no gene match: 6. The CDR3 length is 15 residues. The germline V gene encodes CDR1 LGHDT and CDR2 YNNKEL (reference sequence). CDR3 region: CASSQLAGQAYGYTF. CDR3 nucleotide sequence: TGTGCCAGCAGCCAACTCGCGGGACAGGCCTATGGCTACACCTTC.

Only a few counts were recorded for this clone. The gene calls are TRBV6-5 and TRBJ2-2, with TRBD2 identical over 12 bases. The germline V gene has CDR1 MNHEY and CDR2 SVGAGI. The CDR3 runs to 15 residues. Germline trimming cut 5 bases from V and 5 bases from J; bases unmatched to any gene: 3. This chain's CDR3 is CASSLAGGRTGELFF. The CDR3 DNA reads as TGTGCCAGCAGTCTAGCGGGGGGGCGGACCGGGGAGCTGTTTTTT.

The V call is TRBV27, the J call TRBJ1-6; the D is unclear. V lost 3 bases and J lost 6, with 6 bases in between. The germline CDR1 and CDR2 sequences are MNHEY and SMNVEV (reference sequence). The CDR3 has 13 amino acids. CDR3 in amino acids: CASSFRRNSPLHF. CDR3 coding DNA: TGTGCCAGCAGTTTCCGTCGTAATTCACCCCTCCACTTT.

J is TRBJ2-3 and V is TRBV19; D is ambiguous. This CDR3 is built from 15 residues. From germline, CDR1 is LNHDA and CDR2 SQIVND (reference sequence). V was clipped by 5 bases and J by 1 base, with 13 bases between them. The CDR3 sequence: CASSSRLDGTDTQYF. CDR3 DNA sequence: TGTGCCAGTAGTTCCAGGTTGGATGGCACAGATACGCAGTATTTT.

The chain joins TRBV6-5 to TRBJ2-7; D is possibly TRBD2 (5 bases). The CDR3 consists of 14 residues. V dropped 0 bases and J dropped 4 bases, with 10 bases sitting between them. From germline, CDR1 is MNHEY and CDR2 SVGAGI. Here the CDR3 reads CASSYSGEWYEQYF. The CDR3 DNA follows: TGTGCCAGCAGTTACTCCGGGGAGTGGTACGAGCAGTACTTC.

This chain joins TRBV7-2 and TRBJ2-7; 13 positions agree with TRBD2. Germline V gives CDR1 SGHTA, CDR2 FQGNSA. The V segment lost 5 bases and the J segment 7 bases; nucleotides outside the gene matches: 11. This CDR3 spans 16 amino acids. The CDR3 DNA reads TGTGCCAGCAGCCCCGGACTAGCGGGGGTTATCATTGAGCAGTACTTC. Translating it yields CASSPGLAGVIIEQYF.

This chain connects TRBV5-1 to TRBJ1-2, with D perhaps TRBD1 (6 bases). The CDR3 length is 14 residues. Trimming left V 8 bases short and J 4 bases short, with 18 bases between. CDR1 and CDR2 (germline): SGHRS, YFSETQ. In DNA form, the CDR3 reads TGCGCCAGTCGGCGAAACAGGGATCGCTATGGCTACACCTTC. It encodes CASRRNRDRYGYTF.

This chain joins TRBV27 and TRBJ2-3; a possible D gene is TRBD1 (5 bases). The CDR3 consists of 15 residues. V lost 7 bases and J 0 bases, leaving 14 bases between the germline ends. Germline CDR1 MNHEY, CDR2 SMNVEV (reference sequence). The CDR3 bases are TGTGCCAGCACGCCGGTTGGGGCGAGCACAGATACGCAGTATTTT. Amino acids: CASTPVGASTDTQYF.

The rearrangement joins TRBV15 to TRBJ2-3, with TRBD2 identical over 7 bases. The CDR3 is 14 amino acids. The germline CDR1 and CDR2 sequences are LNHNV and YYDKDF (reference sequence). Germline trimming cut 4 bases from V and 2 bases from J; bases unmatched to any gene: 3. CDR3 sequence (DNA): TGTGCCACCAGCATGGGAGGGCCCACAGATACGCAGTATTTT. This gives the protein CATSMGGPTDTQYF.

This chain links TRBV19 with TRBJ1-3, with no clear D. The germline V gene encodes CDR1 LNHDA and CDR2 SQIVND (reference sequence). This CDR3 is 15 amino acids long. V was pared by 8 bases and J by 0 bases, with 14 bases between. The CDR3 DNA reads TGTGCCAGTGCCACGGACGGGGACTCTGGAAACACCATATATTTT. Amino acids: CASATDGDSGNTIYF.

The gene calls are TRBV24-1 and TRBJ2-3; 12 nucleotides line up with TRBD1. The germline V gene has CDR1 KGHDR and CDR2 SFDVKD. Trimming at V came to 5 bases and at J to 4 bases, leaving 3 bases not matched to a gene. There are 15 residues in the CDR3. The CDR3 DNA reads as TGTGCCACCAGTGTCGGGACAGGGGGCGCAGATACGCAGTATTTT. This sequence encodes CATSVGTGGADTQYF.

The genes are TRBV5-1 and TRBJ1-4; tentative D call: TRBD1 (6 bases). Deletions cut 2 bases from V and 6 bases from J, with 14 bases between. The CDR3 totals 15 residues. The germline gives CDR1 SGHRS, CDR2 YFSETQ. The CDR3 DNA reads TGCGCCAGCAGCTTAGCCGGGCCAGGGGATGAAAAACTGTTTTTT. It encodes CASSLAGPGDEKLFF.

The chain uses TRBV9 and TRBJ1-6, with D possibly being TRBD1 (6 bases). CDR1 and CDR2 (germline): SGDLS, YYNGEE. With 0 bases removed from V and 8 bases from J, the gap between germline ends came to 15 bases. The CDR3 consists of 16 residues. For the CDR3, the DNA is TGTGCCAGCAGCGTAGAGGGGGACATAAGAGATTCACCCCTCCACTTT. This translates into CASSVEGDIRDSPLHF.

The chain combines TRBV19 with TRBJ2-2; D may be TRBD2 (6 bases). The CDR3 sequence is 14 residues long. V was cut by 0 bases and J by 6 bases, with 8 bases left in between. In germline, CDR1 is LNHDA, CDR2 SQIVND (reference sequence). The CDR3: CASSIDLASGELFF. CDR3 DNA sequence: TGTGCCAGTAGTATAGATCTAGCGTCCGGGGAGCTGTTTTTT.

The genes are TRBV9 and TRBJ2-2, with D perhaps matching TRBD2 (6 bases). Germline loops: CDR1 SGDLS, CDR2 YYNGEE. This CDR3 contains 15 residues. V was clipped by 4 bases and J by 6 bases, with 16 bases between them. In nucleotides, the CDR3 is TGTGCCAGCAGCCTACGACCTGGGGGGTCCGGGGAGCTGTTTTTT. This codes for CASSLRPGGSGELFF.